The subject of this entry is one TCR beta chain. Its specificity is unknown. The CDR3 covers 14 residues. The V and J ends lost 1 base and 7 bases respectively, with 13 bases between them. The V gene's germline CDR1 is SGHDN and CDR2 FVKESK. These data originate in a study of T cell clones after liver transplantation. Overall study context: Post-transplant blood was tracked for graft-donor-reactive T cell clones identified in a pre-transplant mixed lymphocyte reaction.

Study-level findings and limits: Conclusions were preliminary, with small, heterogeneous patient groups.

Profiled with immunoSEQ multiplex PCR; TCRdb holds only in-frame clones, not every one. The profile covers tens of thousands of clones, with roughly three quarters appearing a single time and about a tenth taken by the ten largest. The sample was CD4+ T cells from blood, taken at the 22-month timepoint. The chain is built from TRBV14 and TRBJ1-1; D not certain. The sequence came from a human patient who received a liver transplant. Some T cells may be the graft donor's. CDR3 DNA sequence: TGTGCCAGCAGCCAAGTACCCACCCGGAGTGAAGCTTTCTTT. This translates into CASSQVPTRSEAFF.